Following are 31 T cell receptor beta chains from one sample sequenced in a study of T cell responses to AZD1222 COVID-19 vaccine. Some clones are missing from TCRdb's copy, which holds only in-frame ones; the method was immunoSEQ multiplex PCR. This table has 100,000 to 150,000 clones, 93% appearing once. Sequencing was performed on peripheral blood, taken on day 0 of AZD1222 vaccination. The receptors shown here come from an adult in good health.

V usage is TRBV6-1 and J usage is TRBJ2-7, with D uncertain. V gave up 2 bases and J gave up 4 bases, with 9 bases separating them. The CDR3 is 13 residues long. Germline V lookup: CDR1 MNHNS, CDR2 SASEGT. The CDR3 loop reads CASSEILGYEQYF. The CDR3 coding sequence is TGTGCCAGCAGTGAAATCTTGGGATACGAGCAGTACTTC.

In its sample, this clone was seen once. The chain combines TRBV30 with TRBJ1-1; maybe TRBD1 (6 bases). The CDR3 consists of 14 residues. The germline gives CDR1 GTSNPN, CDR2 SVGIG (reference sequence). The V end was cut by 5 bases, the J end by 2 bases, with 15 bases between. The CDR3 DNA sequence: TGTGCCTGGTCAACAGGGATCGTCAACACTGAAGCTTTCTTT. Its translation is CAWSTGIVNTEAFF.

V gene TRBV5-1 combines with J gene TRBJ1-3; D unresolved. V was pared by 6 bases and J by 2 bases, with 15 bases between. Germline assignment: CDR1 SGHRS and CDR2 YFSETQ. CDR3 size: 15 residues. The CDR3 nucleotides are TGCGCCAGCACCAGAGAAGGATTTGCTGGAAACACCATATATTTT. This codes for CASTREGFAGNTIYF.

The chain employs TRBV19 and TRBJ1-6; D not resolved. CDR1 LNHDA and CDR2 SQIVND come from the germline V gene (reference sequence). The V gene lost 8 bases and the J gene lost 5 bases, with 7 bases spanning the gap. This CDR3 is 12 amino acids long. Here the CDR3 DNA reads TGTGCCAGTCAGGTAGATAATTCACCCCTCCACTTT. It encodes CASQVDNSPLHF.

The V and J genes are TRBV21-1 and TRBJ2-1; the table gives TRBD2 as D, unverified against the DNA. TRBV21-1 is labeled a pseudogene. The CDR3 is 14 amino acids. The CDR3, as DNA: TGTGCCAGCAGCCCTCCGCGGGGGACCTATGAGCAGTTCTTC. As protein: CASSPPRGTYEQFF.

The genes are TRBV18 and TRBJ2-3, with a possible D match to TRBD2 (6 bases). This CDR3 region has 14 residues. Per the germline V gene, CDR1 is KGHSH and CDR2 is LQKENI. Trimming stripped 3 bases from V and 6 bases from J, with 13 bases between. CDR3 amino acids: CASSPGGTRDTQYF. The DNA of the CDR3 is TGTGCCAGCTCACCTGGCGGGACCCGGGATACGCAGTATTTT.

The gene calls are TRBV6-5 and TRBJ1-2, with 9 bases that match TRBD1. Trimming cost V 10 bases and J 3 bases; bases outside gene matches: 3. The CDR3 runs 12 residues. Germline CDR1 MNHEY, CDR2 SVGAGI. CDR3 amino acids: CATGQGYYGYTF. CDR3 coding DNA: TGTGCCACGGGACAGGGATACTATGGCTACACCTTC.

The chain joins TRBV5-5 to TRBJ2-7; perhaps TRBD1 as D (6 bases). This CDR3 is 14 amino acids long. V shed 1 base and J shed 2 bases, with 10 bases lying between them. Looked up from germline, CDR1 is SGHKS and CDR2 is YYEKEE (reference sequence). CDR3 bases: TGTGCCAGCAGCTTGATAACAGGGCCCTACGAGCAGTACTTC. Its translation: CASSLITGPYEQYF.

This clone was seen only once. The rearrangement links TRBV5-6 to TRBJ1-1; 7 nucleotides agree with TRBD1. Germline values: CDR1 SGHDT, CDR2 YYEEEE. This CDR3 is 14 amino acids long. V was pared by 2 bases and J by 3 bases, with 4 bases of the junction left unmatched. The CDR3 nucleotides are TGTGCCAGCAGCTTATCAGGGGGTGACACTGAAGCTTTCTTT. It yields the protein CASSLSGGDTEAFF.

The chain is built from TRBV5-5 and TRBJ1-4, with a tentative D call TRBD1 (6 bases). Germline-derived CDR1 and CDR2 are SGHKS and YYEKEE (reference sequence). The CDR3 is 13 amino acids. V was shortened by 4 bases and J by 8 bases, with 12 bases between the two germline ends. The CDR3 sequence: CASSSGTGEKLFF. CDR3 sequence (DNA): TGTGCCAGCAGCAGCGGAACAGGGGAAAAACTGTTTTTT.

A word on this clone: A junction end diverges from the germline sequence, so it may reflect a read error. The gene calls are TRBV7-7 and TRBJ2-3; TRBD2 matches at 13 bases. The CDR3 length is 18 residues. The germline V gene has CDR1 SSHAT and CDR2 FNYEAQ (reference sequence). The CDR3 loop is CASSLAPRLAGGSDTQYF. In DNA, the CDR3 is TGTGCTAGCAGCTTAGCCCCCCGACTAGCGGGAGGTTCAGATACGCAGTATTTT.

The rearrangement joins TRBV15 to TRBJ2-7; 9 bases align to TRBD2. With V trimmed by 4 bases and J by 6 bases, 7 bases remained unmatched. Germline CDR1 and CDR2: LNHNV and YYDKDF (reference sequence). CDR3 size: 14 residues. CDR3 sequence: CATSKPGLAAEQYF. In DNA form, the CDR3 reads TGTGCCACCAGCAAACCGGGACTAGCTGCCGAGCAGTACTTC.

This chain joins TRBV4-2 and TRBJ2-1; 10 positions match TRBD2. Per the germline V gene, CDR1 is LGHNA and CDR2 is YNFKEQ. V shed 3 bases and J 7 bases; nucleotides not matched to a gene: 6. There are 15 residues in the CDR3. The CDR3 sequence: CASSQRAGGVNEQFF. The CDR3, as DNA: TGTGCCAGCAGCCAGAGAGCGGGGGGGGTAAATGAGCAGTTCTTC.

This clone has a single count. The chain couples TRBV27 to TRBJ2-1, with TRBD1 identical over 9 bases. The CDR3 has 15 amino acids. The V segment lost 6 bases and the J segment 9 bases; nucleotides outside the gene matches: 12. Germline V lookup: CDR1 MNHEY, CDR2 SMNVEV (reference sequence). The CDR3 DNA is TGTGCCAGCAGAAAACCGGGACAGGGCACCGGTGAGCAGTTCTTC. Amino acid sequence: CASRKPGQGTGEQFF.

The chain has TRBV14 and TRBJ2-1; unclear D gene. V was clipped by 4 bases and J by 9 bases, with 13 bases between them. The CDR3 extends over 13 amino acids. In germline, CDR1 is SGHDN, CDR2 FVKESK. The CDR3: CASSPLISREQFF. The DNA of the CDR3 is TGTGCCAGCAGCCCCCTAATCTCCCGTGAGCAGTTCTTC.

This chain joins TRBV7-8 and TRBJ1-4; 7 positions match TRBD1. The CDR3 sequence is 18 residues long. V lost 5 bases to trimming and J lost 7 bases; unmatched junction nucleotides: 19. Germline V gene data show CDR1 as SGHVS and CDR2 as FQNEAQ. The CDR3 nucleotides read TGTGCCAGCAGCGCTGACAGGGTGAGGAGTCAGCGGGGTGAAAAACTGTTTTTT. It is translated as CASSADRVRSQRGEKLFF.

This clone appeared a single time. The V and J genes are TRBV6-4 and TRBJ2-1; 11 bases align to TRBD2. The V gene's germline CDR1 is MRHNA and CDR2 SNTAGT. J lost 2 bases, V lost 6 bases, and 3 bases had no gene match. This CDR3 contains 15 residues. CDR3: CASSVAGGAYNEQFF. The CDR3 DNA follows: TGTGCCAGCAGCGTAGCGGGAGGGGCCTACAATGAGCAGTTCTTC.

This chain connects TRBV5-1 to TRBJ2-7, with TRBD1 as a possible D gene (6 bases). The CDR3 loop spans 17 amino acids. Germline V gene data show CDR1 as SGHRS and CDR2 as YFSETQ. The V and J ends lost 3 bases and 1 base respectively, with 20 bases between them. The CDR3, as DNA: TGCGCCAGCAGCTCCCGAACCCAACAGGGTAGGTCCTACGAGCAGTACTTC. This encodes CASSSRTQQGRSYEQYF.

The V gene is TRBV6-2 or TRBV6-3, the J gene TRBJ2-2; D is ambiguous. Trimming pared 2 bases from V and 0 bases from J, leaving 10 bases between. This CDR3 contains 16 residues. Germline lookup yields CDR1 MNHEY and CDR2 SVGEGT. The chain's CDR3 is CASSYGGPPNTGELFF. For the CDR3, the DNA is TGTGCCAGCAGTTACGGTGGGCCTCCGAACACCGGGGAGCTGTTTTTT.

This chain connects TRBV9 to TRBJ2-1; 11 bases agree with TRBD2. The germline gives CDR1 SGDLS, CDR2 YYNGEE. There are 16 residues in the CDR3. V dropped 1 base and J dropped 8; count of bases not matched to a gene: 8. DNA of the CDR3: TGTGCCAGCAGCGTAATTAGCGGGAGGGCCTTTGATGAGCAGTTCTTC. Translated, it gives CASSVISGRAFDEQFF.

This chain uses TRBV19 with TRBJ1-1, with D tentatively TRBD1 (5 bases). Trimming left V 6 bases short and J 4 bases short, with 15 bases between. This CDR3 comprises 14 residues. Germline CDR1 is LNHDA and CDR2 is SQIVND (reference sequence). CDR3 region: CASSLWVGTTEAFF. CDR3 DNA sequence: TGTGCCAGTAGCCTCTGGGTTGGGACCACTGAAGCTTTCTTT.

V is TRBV7-2 and J is TRBJ2-2, with 8 bases aligning to TRBD2. The ends lost 5 bases at V and 5 bases at J; junction bases unmatched: 1. The CDR3 is 13 residues long. Germline values: CDR1 SGHTA, CDR2 FQGNSA. The CDR3 here is CASSGGRTGELFF. The CDR3 DNA is TGTGCCAGCAGCGGCGGGAGGACCGGGGAGCTGTTTTTT.

This clone appeared once. CDR3 nucleotide sequence: TGCGCCAGCAGCGTTACAGGGGAAGGAGGCTACACCTTC. It is translated as CASSVTGEGGYTF. This sequence joins TRBV5-1 and TRBJ1-2, with TRBD1 identical over 7 bases. V lost 4 bases to trimming and J lost 8 bases; unmatched junction nucleotides: 8. CDR3 length: 13 residues. Germline loops: CDR1 SGHRS, CDR2 YFSETQ. Full variable domain (remainder filled in from reference TRBV5-1 and TRBJ1-2): KAGVTQTPRYLIKTRGQQVTLSCSPISGHRSVSWYQQTPGQGLQFLFEYFSETQRNKGNFPGRFSGRQFSNSRSEMNVSTLELGDSALYLCASSVTGEGGYTFGSGTRLTVV.

V usage is TRBV30 and J usage is TRBJ1-1, with a possible D match to TRBD1 (6 bases). Germline CDR1 GTSNPN, CDR2 SVGIG (reference sequence). Trimming took 8 bases from V and 8 from J, leaving 15 bases between them. The CDR3 is 11 residues long. As DNA, the CDR3 is TGTGCCGGAACTCGGACAGAGGAAGCTTTCTTT. Amino acids: CAGTRTEEAFF.

The rearrangement joins TRBV19 to TRBJ1-5; no clear D. V was cut by 2 bases and J by 0 bases, with 23 bases left in between. The CDR3 length is 20 residues. Germline assignment: CDR1 LNHDA and CDR2 SQIVND (reference sequence). The CDR3 loop is CASSISPRTDATDSNQPQHF. Written as DNA, the CDR3 is TGTGCCAGTAGTATATCGCCCCGGACCGACGCTACGGATAGCAATCAGCCCCAGCATTTT.

The chain carries TRBV4-1 and TRBJ2-1; D is undetermined. This CDR3 spans 13 amino acids. Trimming stripped 1 base from V and 9 bases from J, with 10 bases between. Germline values: CDR1 MGHRA, CDR2 YSYEKL. CDR3: CASSQGIGREQFF. CDR3 bases: TGCGCCAGCAGCCAAGGGATCGGCCGTGAGCAGTTCTTC.

The chain combines TRBV5-1 with TRBJ1-2; D is ambiguous. Trimming removed 0 bases from V and 1 base from J, with 4 bases in between. CDR3 length: 13 residues. Germline V gives CDR1 SGHRS, CDR2 YFSETQ. The CDR3 coding sequence is TGCGCCAGCAGCTTGGCTCTTAACTATGGCTACACCTTC. Translation gives CASSLALNYGYTF.

The rearrangement joins TRBV7-6 to TRBJ1-2; D is unclear. Germline V gene lookup returns CDR1 SGHVS and CDR2 FNYEAQ. This CDR3 is 13 amino acids long. V was cut by 5 bases and J by 6 bases, with 13 bases left in between. The CDR3 DNA reads as TGTGCCAGCAGCGCCCGCGCCGAGAATGGCTACACCTTC. Its translation is CASSARAENGYTF.

The CDR3: CASSYWQGEAFF. The CDR3 DNA follows: TGTGCCAGCAGTTACTGGCAGGGAGAAGCTTTCTTT. The gene calls are TRBV6-2 or TRBV6-3 and TRBJ1-1; perhaps TRBD1 as D (5 bases). This CDR3 region has 12 residues. V lost 1 base and J 8 bases, leaving 8 bases between the germline ends. Per the germline V gene, CDR1 is MNHEY and CDR2 is SVGEGT.

DNA of the CDR3: TGTGCCAGCAGCTTAAGGGGCCGGGGAGATACGCAGTATTTT. As protein: CASSLRGRGDTQYF. The rearrangement uses TRBV7-3 and TRBJ2-3; D could derive from TRBD1 or TRBD2 (5 bases each). V was shortened by 1 base and J by 5 bases, with 10 bases between the two germline ends. CDR1 SGHTA and CDR2 FQGTGA come from the germline V gene. The CDR3 has 14 residues.

The chain has TRBV19 and TRBJ2-7; TRBD2 aligns across 8 bases. With 3 bases clipped from V and 4 bases from J, the junction kept 5 bases outside the gene matches. The V gene's germline CDR1 is LNHDA and CDR2 SQIVND (reference sequence). The CDR3 sequence is 14 residues long. The CDR3 region has the DNA TGTGCCAGTAGTATCGGGAGGGGCGATTACGAGCAGTACTTC. Translation gives CASSIGRGDYEQYF.